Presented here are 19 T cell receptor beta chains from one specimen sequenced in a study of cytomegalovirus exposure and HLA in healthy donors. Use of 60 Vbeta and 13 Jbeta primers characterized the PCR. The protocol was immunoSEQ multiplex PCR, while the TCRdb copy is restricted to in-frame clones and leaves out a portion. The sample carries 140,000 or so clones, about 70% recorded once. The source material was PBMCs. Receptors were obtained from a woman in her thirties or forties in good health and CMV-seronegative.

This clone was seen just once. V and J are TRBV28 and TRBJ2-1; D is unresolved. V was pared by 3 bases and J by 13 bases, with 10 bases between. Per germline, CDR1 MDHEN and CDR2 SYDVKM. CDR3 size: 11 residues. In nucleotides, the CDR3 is TGTGCCAGCAGTTTTTCCAGCGACCAGTTCTTC. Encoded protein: CASSFSSDQFF. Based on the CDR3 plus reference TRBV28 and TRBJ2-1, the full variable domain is DVKVTQSSRYLVKRTGEKVFLECVQDMDHENMFWYRQDPGLGLRLIYFSYDVKMKEKGDIPEGYSVSREKKERFSLILESASTNQTSMYLCASSFSSDQFFGPGTRLTVL.

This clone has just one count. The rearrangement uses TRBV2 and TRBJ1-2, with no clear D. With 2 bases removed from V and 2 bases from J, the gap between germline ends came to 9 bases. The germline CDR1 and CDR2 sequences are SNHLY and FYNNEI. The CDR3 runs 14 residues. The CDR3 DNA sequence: TGTGCCAGCAGTGAATACAAAGAAAACTATGGCTACACCTTC. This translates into CASSEYKENYGYTF.

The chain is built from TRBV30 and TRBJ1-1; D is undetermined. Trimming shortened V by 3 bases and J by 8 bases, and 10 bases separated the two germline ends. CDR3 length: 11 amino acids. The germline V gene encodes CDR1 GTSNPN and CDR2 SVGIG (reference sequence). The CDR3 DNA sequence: TGTGCCTGGAGACTCGGGGTGGAAGCTTTCTTT. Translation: CAWRLGVEAFF. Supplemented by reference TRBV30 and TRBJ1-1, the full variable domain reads SQTIHQWPATLVQPVGSPLSLECTVEGTSNPNLYWYRQAAGRGLQLLFYSVGIGQISSEVPQNLSASRPQDRQFILSSKKLLLSDSGFYLCAWRLGVEAFFGQGTRLTVV.

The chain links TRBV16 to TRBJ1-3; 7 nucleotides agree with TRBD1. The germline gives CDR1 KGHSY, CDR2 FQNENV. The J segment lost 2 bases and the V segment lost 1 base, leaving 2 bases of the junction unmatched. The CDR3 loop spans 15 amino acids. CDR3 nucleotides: TGTGCCAGCAGCCAATGGAGGGGGCCTGGAAACACCATATATTTT. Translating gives CASSQWRGPGNTIYF.

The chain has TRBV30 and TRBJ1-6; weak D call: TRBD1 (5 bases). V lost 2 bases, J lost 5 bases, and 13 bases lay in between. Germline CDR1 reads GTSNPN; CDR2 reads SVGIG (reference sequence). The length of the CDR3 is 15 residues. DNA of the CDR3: TGTGCCTGGAGTACGGACACAGCTAATAATTCACCCCTCCACTTT. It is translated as CAWSTDTANNSPLHF. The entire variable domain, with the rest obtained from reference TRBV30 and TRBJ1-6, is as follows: SQTIHQWPATLVQPVGSPLSLECTVEGTSNPNLYWYRQAAGRGLQLLFYSVGIGQISSEVPQNLSASRPQDRQFILSSKKLLLSDSGFYLCAWSTDTANNSPLHFGNGTRLTVT.

The CDR3 loop reads CASRVTANTEAFF. The CDR3 DNA sequence: TGCGCCAGCAGGGTTACAGCTAACACTGAAGCTTTCTTT. The J gene is TRBJ1-1, the V gene TRBV10-2; D uncertain. The CDR3 runs 13 residues. The V end was cut by 6 bases, the J end by 2 bases, with 10 bases between. Looked up from germline, CDR1 is WSHSY and CDR2 is SAAADI.

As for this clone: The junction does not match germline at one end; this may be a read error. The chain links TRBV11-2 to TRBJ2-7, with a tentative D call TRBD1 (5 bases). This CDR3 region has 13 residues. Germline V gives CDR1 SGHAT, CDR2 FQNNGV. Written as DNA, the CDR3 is TGTGCCAGCAGCTTAGCCCCTGGCAGGGTTCCTTTATTC. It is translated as CASSLAPGRVPLF. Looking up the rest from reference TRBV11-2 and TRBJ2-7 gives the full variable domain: EAGVAQSPRYKIIEKRQSVAFWCNPISGHATLYWYQQILGQGPKLLIQFQNNGVVDDSQLPKDRFSAERLKGVDSTLKIQPAKLEDSAVYLCASSLAPGRVPLFGPGTRLTVT.

In DNA form, the CDR3 reads TGTGCCAGCAGCTTAACGCGGGATATTTACAATGAGCAGTTCTTC. It encodes CASSLTRDIYNEQFF. The V gene is TRBV7-9, the J gene TRBJ2-1; TRBD2 is a possible D gene (6 bases). V shed 2 bases and J shed 4 bases, with 12 bases lying between them. CDR3 length: 15 amino acids. Germline lookup yields CDR1 SEHNR and CDR2 FQNEAQ (reference sequence).

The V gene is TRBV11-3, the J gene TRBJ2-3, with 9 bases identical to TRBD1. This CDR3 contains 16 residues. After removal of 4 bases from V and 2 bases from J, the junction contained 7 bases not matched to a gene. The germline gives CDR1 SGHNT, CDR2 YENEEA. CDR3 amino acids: CASSSGQGMYTDTQYF. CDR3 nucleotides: TGTGCCAGCAGCTCCGGACAGGGGATGTACACAGATACGCAGTATTTT.

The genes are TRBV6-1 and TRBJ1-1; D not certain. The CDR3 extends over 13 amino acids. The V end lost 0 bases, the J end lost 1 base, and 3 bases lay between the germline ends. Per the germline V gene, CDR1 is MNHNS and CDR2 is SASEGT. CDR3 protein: CASSEAQNTEAFF. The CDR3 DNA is TGTGCCAGCAGTGAAGCTCAGAACACTGAAGCTTTCTTT.

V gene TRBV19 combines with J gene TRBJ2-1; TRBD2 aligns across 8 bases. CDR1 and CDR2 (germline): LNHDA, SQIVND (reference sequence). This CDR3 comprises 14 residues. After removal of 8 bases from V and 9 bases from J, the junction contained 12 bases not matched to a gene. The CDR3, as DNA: TGTGCCAGTTCTACTAGCGGTAAGGGGAGTGAGCAGTTCTTC. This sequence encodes CASSTSGKGSEQFF.

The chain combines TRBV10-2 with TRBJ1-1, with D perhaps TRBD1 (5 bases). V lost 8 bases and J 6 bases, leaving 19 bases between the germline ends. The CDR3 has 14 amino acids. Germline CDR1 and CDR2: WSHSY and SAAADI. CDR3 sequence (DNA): TGCGCCAGCTTGGGAACAGGAGGGAGTGCTGAAGCTTTCTTT. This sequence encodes CASLGTGGSAEAFF.

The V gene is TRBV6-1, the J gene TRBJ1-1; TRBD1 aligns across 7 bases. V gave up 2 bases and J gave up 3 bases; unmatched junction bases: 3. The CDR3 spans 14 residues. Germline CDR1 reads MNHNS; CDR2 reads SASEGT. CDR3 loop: CASSERGQYTEAFF. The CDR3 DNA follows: TGTGCCAGCAGTGAACGGGGACAGTACACTGAAGCTTTCTTT.

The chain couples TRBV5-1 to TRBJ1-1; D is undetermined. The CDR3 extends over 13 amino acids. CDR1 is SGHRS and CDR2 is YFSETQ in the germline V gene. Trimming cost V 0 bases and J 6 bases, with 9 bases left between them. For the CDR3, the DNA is TGCGCCAGCAGCTTGGAGACTGGATCTGAAGCTTTCTTT. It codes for CASSLETGSEAFF.

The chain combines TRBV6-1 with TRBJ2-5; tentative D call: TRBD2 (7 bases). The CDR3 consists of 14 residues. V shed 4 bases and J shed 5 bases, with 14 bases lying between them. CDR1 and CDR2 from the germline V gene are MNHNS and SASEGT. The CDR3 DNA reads TGTGCCAGCAGTGGGGGGGGGCTCGGGGAGACCCAGTACTTC. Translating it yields CASSGGGLGETQYF.

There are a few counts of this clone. The CDR3 DNA is TGCAGCGTTAAGAGACAGGGGGCTTGGGAAGCTTTCTTT. It translates to CSVKRQGAWEAFF. The rearrangement uses TRBV29-1 and TRBJ1-1, with 10 bases that match TRBD1. The CDR3 spans 13 residues. Trimming took 5 bases from V and 8 from J; bases not matched to a gene: 8. CDR1 SQVTM and CDR2 ANQGSEA come from the germline V gene.

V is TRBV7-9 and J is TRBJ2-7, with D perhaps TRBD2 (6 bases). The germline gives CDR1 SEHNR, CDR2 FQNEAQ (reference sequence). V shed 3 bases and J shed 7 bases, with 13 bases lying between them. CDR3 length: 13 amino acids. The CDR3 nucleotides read TGTGCCAGCAGCTTGTGGGCGGGATGGGAGCAGTACTTC. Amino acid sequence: CASSLWAGWEQYF.

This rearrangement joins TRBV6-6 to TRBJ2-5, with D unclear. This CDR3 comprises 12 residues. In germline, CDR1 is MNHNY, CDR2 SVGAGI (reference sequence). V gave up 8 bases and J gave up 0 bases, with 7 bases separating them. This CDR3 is CASSRDQETQYF. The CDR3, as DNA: TGTGCCAGCTCCCGCGACCAAGAGACCCAGTACTTC.

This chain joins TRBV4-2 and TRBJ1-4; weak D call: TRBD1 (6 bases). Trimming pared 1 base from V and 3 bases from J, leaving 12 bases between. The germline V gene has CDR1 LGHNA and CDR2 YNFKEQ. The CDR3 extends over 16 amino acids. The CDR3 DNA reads TGTGCCAGCAGCCAAGGGGTTCAGGGGCCTAATGAAAAACTGTTTTTT. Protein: CASSQGVQGPNEKLFF.